This T cell receptor (beta chain) comes out of a study of identical twins. Only a few counts were recorded for this clonotype. TCRdb re-called the 5' RACE reads with MiXCR, one entry per CDR3 protein. The sample lists about 260,000 distinct CDR3 sequences; around 7% were seen once. V was pared by 0 bases and J by 3 bases, with 8 bases between. The germline CDR1 and CDR2 sequences are LNHDA and SQIVND (reference sequence). The CDR3 runs to 14 residues. This sample also appeared in a second study, on yellow fever vaccine responses in identical twins.

The specimen was memory (CD45RO+) T cells sorted from blood. The receptor comes from a woman between 18 and 30 years old in good health. The V and J genes are TRBV19 and TRBJ2-5; D is ambiguous. The CDR3 DNA sequence: TGTGCCAGTAGTATAGAGGGCTACAAAGAGACCCAGTACTTC. It is translated as CASSIEGYKETQYF.